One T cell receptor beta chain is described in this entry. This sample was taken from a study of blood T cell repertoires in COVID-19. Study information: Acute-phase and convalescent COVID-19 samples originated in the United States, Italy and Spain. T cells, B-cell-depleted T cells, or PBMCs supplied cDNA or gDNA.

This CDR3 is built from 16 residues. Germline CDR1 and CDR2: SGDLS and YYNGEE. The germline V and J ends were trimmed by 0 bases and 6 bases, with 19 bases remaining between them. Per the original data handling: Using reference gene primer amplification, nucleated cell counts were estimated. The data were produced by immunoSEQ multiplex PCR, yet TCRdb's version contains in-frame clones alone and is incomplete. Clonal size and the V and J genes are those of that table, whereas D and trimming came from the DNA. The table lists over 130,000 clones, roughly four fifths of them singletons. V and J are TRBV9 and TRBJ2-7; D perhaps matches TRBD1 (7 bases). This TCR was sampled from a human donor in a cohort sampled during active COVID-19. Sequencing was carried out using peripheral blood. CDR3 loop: CASSVGAGGTFGEQYF. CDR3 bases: TGTGCCAGCAGCGTAGGGGCAGGGGGGACCTTCGGCGAGCAGTACTTC.